This is a list of T cell receptor beta chains from one sample in a study of CD8 T cells in ankylosing spondylitis. Each CDR3 protein is one row after TCRdb ran MiXCR on the 5' RACE reads. The profile shows about 750,000 distinct CDR3 sequences, roughly 20% of them singletons. The source material was blood, either unsorted or a sorted T cell fraction (not recorded which). Every receptor here comes from a male donor with ankylosing spondylitis. The CDR3 runs from the conserved cysteine through the conserved F or W.

V gene	J gene	CDR3 protein
TRBV5-1	TRBJ2-3	CASSSHATGTADTQYF
TRBV5-1	TRBJ2-3	CASSPPASGSTDTQYF
TRBV6-1	TRBJ2-7	CASSDMGFRDHEQYF
TRBV20-1	TRBJ2-4	CSASRQGTAKNIQYF
TRBV12-3/TRBV12-4	TRBJ2-1	CASSLKLGLAGGGQFF
TRBV18	TRBJ2-2	CASSPIAANTGELFF
TRBV19	TRBJ2-2	CASNPERGGSGTGELFF
TRBV11-2	TRBJ2-7	CASSSTGSLYEQYF
TRBV29-1	TRBJ2-3	CSVALAVSTDTQYF
TRBV5-1	TRBJ2-1	CASSLVAVAYNEQFF
TRBV7-2	TRBJ2-7	CASSPSGGGYGEQYF
TRBV7-6	TRBJ2-7	CASSLEPGLPSSYEQYF
TRBV7-9	TRBJ1-1	CASSPGQGPLSSKAFF